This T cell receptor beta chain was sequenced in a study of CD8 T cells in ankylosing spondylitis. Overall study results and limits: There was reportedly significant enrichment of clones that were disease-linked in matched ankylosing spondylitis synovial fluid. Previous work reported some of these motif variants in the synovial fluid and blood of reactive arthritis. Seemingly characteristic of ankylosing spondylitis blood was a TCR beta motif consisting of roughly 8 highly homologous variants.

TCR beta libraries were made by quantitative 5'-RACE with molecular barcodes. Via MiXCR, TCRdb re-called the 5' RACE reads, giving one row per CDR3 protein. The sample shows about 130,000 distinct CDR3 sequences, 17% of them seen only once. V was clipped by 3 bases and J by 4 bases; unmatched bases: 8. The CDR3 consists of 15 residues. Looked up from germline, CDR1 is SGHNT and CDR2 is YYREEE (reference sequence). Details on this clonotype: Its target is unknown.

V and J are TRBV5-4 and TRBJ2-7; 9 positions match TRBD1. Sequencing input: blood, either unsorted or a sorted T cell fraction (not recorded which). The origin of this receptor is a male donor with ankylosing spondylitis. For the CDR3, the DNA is TGTGCCAGCAGCTCACCCCGGGACAGGGTTTACGAGCAGTACTTC. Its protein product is CASSSPRDRVYEQYF.